Listed below are T cell receptor beta chains from one sample, sequenced in a study of blood T cells in healthy people across ages. TCRdb reanalysed the 5' RACE reads using MiXCR and keeps one entry per CDR3 protein. The repertoire holds hundreds of thousands of distinct CDR3 sequences, with around two fifths as singletons. The sample taken for sequencing was blood. These receptors were collected from a man aged 55 to 70 in good health. The CDR3 runs from the conserved cysteine through the conserved F or W. Fields, in order: D gene, clone size, CDR3 length, J gene, V gene, CDR3 DNA, CDR3 protein. D genes are given only for firm matches. Size values are once, few and many counts, or a class for expanded clones, and some rows have none.

>.|.|14|TRBJ2-2|TRBV9
TGTGCCAGCAGCTTCCGACAATCCACCGGGGAGCTGTTTTTT
CASSFRQSTGELFF
>.|.|14|TRBJ2-4|TRBV7-2
TGTGCCAGCAGCAGAGGACAGACCAAAAACATTCAGTACTTC
CASSRGQTKNIQYF
>.|few|16|TRBJ1-2|TRBV6-2/TRBV6-3
TGTGCCAGCAGCCGTTCCGAAGAAACGAAGCACTATGGCTACACCTTC
CASSRSEETKHYGYTF
>TRBD1|few|14|TRBJ2-5|TRBV7-9
TGTGCCAGCAGCTCCGGGACAGTAAAAGAGACCCAGTACTTC
CASSSGTVKETQYF
>.|many|14|TRBJ2-3|TRBV20-1
TGCAGTGCTACCTCGGGACACAGCACAGATACGCAGTATTTT
CSATSGHSTDTQYF
>.|once|13|TRBJ2-1|TRBV19
TGCGCCAGAACCCCTATGGTCTACAATGAGCAGTTCTTC
CARTPMVYNEQFF
>.|few|15|TRBJ2-1|TRBV14
TGTGCCAGCAGCCATAAGGGGGGCCCCTACAATGAGCAGTTCTTC
CASSHKGGPYNEQFF
>.|.|13|TRBJ1-1|TRBV5-6
TGTGCCAGTTCCGGGGGTTGGAACACTGAAGCTTTCTTT
CASSGGWNTEAFF
>.|.|14|TRBJ1-6|TRBV6-1
TGTGCCAGCAGTGAAGCGAACAGTAATTCACCCCTCCACTTT
CASSEANSNSPLHF
>.|once|15|TRBJ2-7|TRBV4-3
TGCGCCAACAGCCAAGAGGCCGGACCCCCCTACGAGCAGTACTTC
CANSQEAGPPYEQYF
>TRBD2|few|18|TRBJ2-1|TRBV20-1
TGCAGTGCTAGAGACTTATTAACTAGCGGGGGGGTATACAATGAGCAGTTCTTC
CSARDLLTSGGVYNEQFF
>TRBD1|.|15|TRBJ1-6|TRBV5-1
TGCGCCGGCAGCTGGGACAGGGGCGTGGGAACACCCCTCCACTTT
CAGSWDRGVGTPLHF
>.|many|12|TRBJ2-7|TRBV29-1
TGCAGCGACCCGACAGACGCATACGAGCAGTACTTC
CSDPTDAYEQYF
>.|.|15|TRBJ2-1|TRBV20-1
TGCAGTGCTAGAACCAACCTCCGGGACGATAATGAGCAGTTCTTC
CSARTNLRDDNEQFF
>.|.|16|TRBJ1-6|TRBV20-1
TGCAGTGCTATTACCTTCCGGGACGCCCAAAATTCACCCCTCCACTTT
CSAITFRDAQNSPLHF
>TRBD1|.|16|TRBJ2-3|TRBV20-1
TGCAGTGCTAGAGCGTTTGACAGGGGTGGCACAGATACGCAGTATTTT
CSARAFDRGGTDTQYF
>.|.|12|TRBJ2-7|TRBV15
TGTGCCACCAGCAGAGGCGGAGGGTCTCAGTACTTC
CATSRGGGSQYF
>.|.|14|TRBJ1-4|TRBV7-9
TGTGCCAGCAGCTTAGACAGGGAATTGTCAAAACTGTTTTTT
CASSLDRELSKLFF
>.|.|15|TRBJ2-2|TRBV6-2/TRBV6-3
TGTGCCAGCAGTTACGGGGCTGCGAACACCGGGGAGCTGTTTTTT
CASSYGAANTGELFF
>.|.|15|TRBJ2-1|TRBV21-1
TGTGCCAGCAGCAAAGGGGCTCCGGGGCCAAATGAGCAGTTCTTC
CASSKGAPGPNEQFF
>.|.|13|TRBJ1-2|TRBV5-6
TGTGCCAGCAGCCAACGGGGGGTAGATGGCTACACCTTC
CASSQRGVDGYTF
>.|few|14|TRBJ1-6|TRBV14
TGTGCCAGCAGCGCCGGGACTCGAAATTCACCCCTCCACTTT
CASSAGTRNSPLHF
>.|few|13|TRBJ2-7|TRBV3-1
TGTGCCAGCAGCCAAACTAGCCGCTACGAGCAGTACTTC
CASSQTSRYEQYF
>.|few|13|TRBJ1-6|TRBV7-9
TGTGCCAGCAGCTTATACGCGGGTTCACCCCTCCACTTT
CASSLYAGSPLHF